Following are 17 T cell receptor beta chains from one sample sequenced in a study of vaccination effects on CD4 cells after COVID-19. Researchers isolated CD4+ T cells once approximately ten days of culture had elapsed. From March to December 2020, the person had a SARS-CoV-2 infection that was confirmed by PCR. Everyone in the study got two shots of either the BNT162b2 or mRNA-1273 vaccine. No antigen is known for these receptors. Data came from immunoSEQ multiplex PCR; TCRdb stores just in-frame clones and leaves some out. The table lists approximately 30,000 clones, around 79% of them singletons. The sample was CD4+ T cells from PBMCs cultured without peptide, taken after COVID-19 vaccination. These receptors all come from a human donor who had a prior SARS-CoV-2 infection.

The chain recombines TRBV25-1 with TRBJ2-1; D call uncertain. Germline V gene lookup returns CDR1 MGHDK and CDR2 SYGVNS. Trimming took 2 bases from V and 9 from J, leaving 11 bases between them. This CDR3 is 13 amino acids long. This CDR3 is CASSEVVDGEQFF. CDR3 DNA: TGTGCCAGCAGTGAAGTCGTCGACGGTGAGCAGTTCTTC. Supplemented by reference TRBV25-1 and TRBJ2-1, the full variable domain reads EADIYQTPRYLVIGTGKKITLECSQTMGHDKMYWYQQDPGMELHLIHYSYGVNSTEKGDLSSESTVSRIRTEHFPLTLESARPSHTSQYLCASSEVVDGEQFFGPGTRLTVL.

This chain uses TRBV10-3 with TRBJ1-5; no clear D gene. The V gene's germline CDR1 is ENHRY and CDR2 SYGVKD. V shed 2 bases and J shed 7 bases, with 15 bases lying between them. CDR3 length: 15 residues. Here the CDR3 reads CAISETGGLGQPQHF. In DNA form, the CDR3 reads TGTGCCATCAGTGAGACGGGAGGTTTAGGACAGCCCCAGCATTTT.

The chain combines TRBV18 with TRBJ1-4; D remains unclear. The germline V gene encodes CDR1 KGHSH and CDR2 LQKENI. With 3 bases removed from V and 10 bases from J, the gap between germline ends came to 12 bases. The CDR3 is made up of 13 amino acids. As DNA, the CDR3 is TGTGCCAGCTCACCCTTACTAGATGGAAAACTGTTTTTT. Its protein is CASSPLLDGKLFF. The full variable domain, its missing parts supplied by reference TRBV18 and TRBJ1-4, is NAGVMQNPRHLVRRRGQEARLRCSPMKGHSHVYWYRQLPEEGLKFMVYLQKENIIDESGMPKERFSAEFPKEGPSILRIQQVVRGDSAAYFCASSPLLDGKLFFGSGTQLSVL.

Only one count was recorded for this clone. This chain uses TRBV19 with TRBJ2-7, with 7 bases that match TRBD1. Unmatched junction bases numbered 13, after V lost 5 bases and J lost 3 bases. Per germline, CDR1 LNHDA and CDR2 SQIVND (reference sequence). This CDR3 spans 16 amino acids. This CDR3 is CASSPQHRDRFYEQYF. As DNA, the CDR3 is TGTGCCAGTAGTCCTCAGCATCGGGACAGATTCTACGAGCAGTACTTC.

The V and J genes are TRBV25-1 and TRBJ1-6, with 7 bases aligning to TRBD1. CDR1 MGHDK and CDR2 SYGVNS come from the germline V gene. J was trimmed by 10 bases and V by 6 bases; bases with no gene match: 9. This CDR3 is 14 amino acids long. DNA for the CDR3: TGTGCCAGCAGACCGTCCACAGGGGAGTCACCCCTCCACTTT. This sequence encodes CASRPSTGESPLHF.

The chain joins TRBV7-2 to TRBJ1-4; TRBD1 agrees at 9 bases. Germline V gives CDR1 SGHTA, CDR2 FQGNSA. The CDR3 consists of 15 residues. The V and J ends lost 5 bases and 6 bases, in that order; junction bases with no gene match: 7. CDR3 nucleotides: TGTGCCAGCAGCCTCGGGACAGGGAGTTATGAAAAACTGTTTTTT. It specifies CASSLGTGSYEKLFF.

The sample holds a few counts of this clone. The genes are TRBV3-1 (or the pseudogene TRBV3-2) and TRBJ2-7; maybe TRBD2 (6 bases). The germline V gene has CDR1 LGHDT and CDR2 YNNKEL (reference sequence). This CDR3 contains 17 residues. V gave up 5 bases and J gave up 3 bases, with 23 bases separating them. The DNA of the CDR3 is TGTGCCAGCAGCGGACAAGGCGCGCGTAGCGGATTCTACGAGCAGTACTTC. Its translation: CASSGQGARSGFYEQYF.

For the CDR3, the DNA is TGTGCCAGCAGCTTGGCTTGGGGAGAATCCTATGGCTACACCTTC. Translated, it gives CASSLAWGESYGYTF. The chain links TRBV5-6 to TRBJ1-2; D remains unclear. The CDR3 spans 15 residues. V lost 0 bases and J 4 bases, leaving 13 bases between the germline ends. In germline, CDR1 is SGHDT, CDR2 YYEEEE. The whole variable domain, remainder taken from reference TRBV5-6 and TRBJ1-2, is DAGVTQSPTHLIKTRGQQVTLRCSPKSGHDTVSWYQQALGQGPQFIFQYYEEEERQRGNFPDRFSGHQFPNYSSELNVNALLLGDSALYLCASSLAWGESYGYTFGSGTRLTVV.

The rearrangement joins TRBV24-1 to TRBJ2-7; D is perhaps TRBD1 (6 bases). There are 14 residues in the CDR3. Germline-derived CDR1 and CDR2 are KGHDR and SFDVKD. Deletions cut 4 bases from V and 3 bases from J, with 12 bases between. The DNA of the CDR3 is TGTGCCACCAGTGACACAGGGCGCGGCTACGAGCAGTACTTC. Its protein is CATSDTGRGYEQYF.

The rearrangement uses TRBV5-1 and TRBJ2-5; TRBD2 agrees at 7 bases. V was pared by 0 bases and J by 2 bases, with 4 bases of the junction left unmatched. The CDR3 runs to 15 residues. CDR1 is SGHRS and CDR2 is YFSETQ in the germline V gene. CDR3 DNA sequence: TGCGCCAGCAGCTTGGTACTAGCGAATCAAGAGACCCAGTACTTC. This codes for CASSLVLANQETQYF. Based on the CDR3 plus reference TRBV5-1 and TRBJ2-5, the full variable domain is KAGVTQTPRYLIKTRGQQVTLSCSPISGHRSVSWYQQTPGQGLQFLFEYFSETQRNKGNFPGRFSGRQFSNSRSEMNVSTLELGDSALYLCASSLVLANQETQYFGPGTRLLVL.

The CDR3 reads CAWELGGRGGYTF. The CDR3 DNA is TGTGCCTGGGAACTAGGGGGAAGGGGTGGCTACACCTTC. The rearrangement joins TRBV30 to TRBJ1-2, with D maybe TRBD1 (6 bases). The V gene lost 5 bases and the J gene lost 7 bases, with 17 bases spanning the gap. Germline V gene sequence: CDR1 GTSNPN, CDR2 SVGIG (reference sequence). The CDR3 covers 13 residues.

This clone appeared a few times. The V gene is TRBV6-6, the J gene TRBJ2-7, with a possible D match to TRBD2 (6 bases). This CDR3 region has 14 residues. Trimming removed 7 bases at V and 5 bases at J, with 18 bases between. Germline V gene lookup returns CDR1 MNHNY and CDR2 SVGAGI (reference sequence). As DNA, the CDR3 is TGTGCCAGCACCAACCCGGAGGGACTCGACGAGCAGTACTTC. Protein sequence: CASTNPEGLDEQYF.

This clone was recorded once. V usage is TRBV30 and J usage is TRBJ1-6; unclear D gene. The CDR3 sequence is 13 residues long. Germline CDR1 GTSNPN, CDR2 SVGIG (reference sequence). V lost 5 bases to trimming and J lost 6 bases, with 11 bases between them. CDR3 loop: CAWADLLNSPLHF. DNA of the CDR3: TGTGCCTGGGCGGACCTACTTAATTCACCCCTCCACTTT.

The rearrangement links TRBV6-5 to TRBJ2-7, with D perhaps matching TRBD2 (6 bases). The CDR3 totals 15 residues. Germline-derived CDR1 and CDR2 are MNHEY and SVGAGI. The V end was cut by 4 bases, the J end by 7 bases, with 20 bases between. CDR3 sequence (DNA): TGTGCCAGCAGTTCCGGCCCCACCGGGGGTTGGGAGCAGTACTTC. Translated: CASSSGPTGGWEQYF.

This clone has only one observation. This chain connects TRBV6-6 to TRBJ2-7, with 15 nucleotides matching TRBD2. Germline V gene sequence: CDR1 MNHNY, CDR2 SVGAGI (reference sequence). The junction had 9 bases not matched to a gene; V was cut back by 8 bases and J by 4 bases. This CDR3 spans 16 amino acids. In DNA, the CDR3 is TGTGCCAGCGGGGACAGGGGACTAGCGGGAGGATACGAGCAGTACTTC. Protein: CASGDRGLAGGYEQYF.

V gene TRBV11-3 combines with J gene TRBJ2-1, with TRBD2 identical over 15 bases. Germline V lookup: CDR1 SGHNT, CDR2 YENEEA. V trimming: 4 bases; J trimming: 1 base; junction bases outside the gene matches: 8. The CDR3 spans 19 residues. In DNA form, the CDR3 reads TGTGCCAGCAGCTCACGGACTAGCGGGGGGGATTCGTCCTACAATGAGCAGTTCTTC. It specifies CASSSRTSGGDSSYNEQFF.

V and J are TRBV7-3 and TRBJ2-2; D is undetermined. The germline gives CDR1 SGHTA, CDR2 FQGTGA. V lost 5 bases and J 6 bases, leaving 16 bases between the germline ends. The CDR3 has 15 residues. The CDR3 DNA is TGTGCCAGCAGCACGGCCGCGGTGGGCGCCGGGGAGCTGTTTTTT. Protein: CASSTAAVGAGELFF.